This T cell receptor beta chain was sequenced in a study of cytotoxic CD8 clonotypes in ibrutinib-treated CLL. Profiled with immunoSEQ multiplex PCR; TCRdb holds only in-frame clones, not every one. The profile shows about 25,000 clones, 55% to 85% of them singletons. In the case of this clone: The antigen is undetermined.

Study-level findings and limits: Baseline clonality exceeded age-matched healthy donors and tracked circulating CD8+ T-cell counts. Private clonotypes, not public ones, expanded at ibrutinib response.

For TCR beta libraries, about 2 micrograms of genomic DNA were obtained from cryopreserved PBMCs. The sample in question was PBMCs, obtained after 12 months of ibrutinib treatment. This receptor was obtained from a human donor with chronic lymphocytic leukemia.

The CDR3 sequence is CSVGQPRGRTEAFF. As DNA, the CDR3 is TGCAGCGTTGGACAGCCCAGGGGGCGAACTGAAGCTTTCTTT. The rearrangement joins TRBV29-1 to TRBJ1-1; the match to TRBD1 covers 8 bases. After removal of 4 bases from V and 5 bases from J, the junction contained 9 bases not matched to a gene. Germline loops: CDR1 SQVTM, CDR2 ANQGSEA. This CDR3 spans 14 amino acids. Drawing the rest from reference TRBV29-1 and TRBJ1-1, the complete variable domain is SAVISQKPSRDICQRGTSLTIQCQVDSQVTMMFWYRQQPGQSLTLIATANQGSEATYESGFVIDKFPISRPNLTFSTLTVSNMSPEDSSIYLCSVGQPRGRTEAFFGQGTRLTVV.